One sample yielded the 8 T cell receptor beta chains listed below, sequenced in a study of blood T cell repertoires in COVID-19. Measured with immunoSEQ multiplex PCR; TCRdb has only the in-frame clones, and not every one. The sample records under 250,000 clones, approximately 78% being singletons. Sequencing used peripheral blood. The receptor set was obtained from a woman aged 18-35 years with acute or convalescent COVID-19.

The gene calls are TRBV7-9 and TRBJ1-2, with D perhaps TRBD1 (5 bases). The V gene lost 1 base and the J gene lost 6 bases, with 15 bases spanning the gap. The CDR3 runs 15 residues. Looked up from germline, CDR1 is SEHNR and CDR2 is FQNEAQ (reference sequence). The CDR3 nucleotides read TGTGCCAGCAGCTTAGGTGGCAGGGTCGAAGATGGCTACACCTTC. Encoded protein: CASSLGGRVEDGYTF.

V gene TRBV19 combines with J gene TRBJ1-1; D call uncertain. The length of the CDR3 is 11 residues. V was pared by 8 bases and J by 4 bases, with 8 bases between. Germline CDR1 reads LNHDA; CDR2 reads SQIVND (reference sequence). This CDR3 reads CASVIGTEAFF. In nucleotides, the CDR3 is TGTGCCAGTGTAATCGGCACTGAAGCTTTCTTT.

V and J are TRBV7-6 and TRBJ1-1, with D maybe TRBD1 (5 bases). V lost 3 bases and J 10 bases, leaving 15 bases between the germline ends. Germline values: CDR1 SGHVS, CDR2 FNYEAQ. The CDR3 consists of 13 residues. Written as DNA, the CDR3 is TGTGCCAGCAGCTTGGGGGGACTTGAGGGAGCTTTCTTT. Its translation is CASSLGGLEGAFF.

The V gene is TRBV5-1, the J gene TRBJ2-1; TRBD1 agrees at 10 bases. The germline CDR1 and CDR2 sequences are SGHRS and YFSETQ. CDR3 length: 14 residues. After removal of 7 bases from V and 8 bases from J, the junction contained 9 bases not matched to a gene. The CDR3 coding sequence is TGCGCCAGCGATCCGGGACAGGGGAGGGATGAGCAGTTCTTC. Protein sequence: CASDPGQGRDEQFF.

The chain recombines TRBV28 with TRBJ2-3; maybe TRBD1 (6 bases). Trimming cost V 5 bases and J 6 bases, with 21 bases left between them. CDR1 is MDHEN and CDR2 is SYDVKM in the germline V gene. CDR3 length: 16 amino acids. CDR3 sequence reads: CASSQARTVKSDTQYF. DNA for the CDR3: TGTGCCAGCAGTCAAGCCCGGACAGTGAAATCGGATACGCAGTATTTT.

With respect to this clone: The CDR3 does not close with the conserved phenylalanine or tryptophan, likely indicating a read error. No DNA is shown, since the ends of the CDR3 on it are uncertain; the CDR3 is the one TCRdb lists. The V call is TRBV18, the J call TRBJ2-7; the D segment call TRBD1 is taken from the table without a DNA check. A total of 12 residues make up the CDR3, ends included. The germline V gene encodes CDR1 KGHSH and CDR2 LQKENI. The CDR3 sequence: CASSPPGRGLAP.

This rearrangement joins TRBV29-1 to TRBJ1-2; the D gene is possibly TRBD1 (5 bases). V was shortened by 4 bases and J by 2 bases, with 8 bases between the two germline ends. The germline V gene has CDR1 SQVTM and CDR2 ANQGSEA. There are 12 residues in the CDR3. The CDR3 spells CSVGAGNYGYTF. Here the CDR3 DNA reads TGCAGCGTTGGGGCAGGGAACTATGGCTACACCTTC.

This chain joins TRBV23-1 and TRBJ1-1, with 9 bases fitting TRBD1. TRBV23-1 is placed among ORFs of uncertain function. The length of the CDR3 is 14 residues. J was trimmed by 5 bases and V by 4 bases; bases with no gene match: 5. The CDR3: CASSRDRANTEAFF. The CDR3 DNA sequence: TGCGCCAGCAGTCGGGACAGGGCGAATACTGAAGCTTTCTTT.